This T cell receptor (beta chain) stems from a study of OX40 agonist ivuxolimab in advanced cancers. This CDR3 region has 14 residues. The germline V gene has CDR1 MDHEN and CDR2 SYDVKM. The V gene lost 6 bases and the J gene lost 10 bases, with 18 bases spanning the gap. Assay used: immunoSEQ multiplex PCR; TCRdb lists only in-frame clones, some missing. This table has more than 70,000 clones, 80% to 90% appearing once. The specimen was CD4+ or CD8+ T cells sorted from blood, collected in a trial of the OX40 agonist ivuxolimab. The chain links TRBV28 to TRBJ1-4; D remains unclear. This clonotype was sampled from an adult with an advanced solid tumor such as melanoma, head and neck, liver or kidney cancer. The chain's CDR3 is CASRSPSEDGKLFF. The CDR3 coding sequence is TGTGCCAGCAGATCCCCGAGTGAGGATGGAAAACTGTTTTTT.